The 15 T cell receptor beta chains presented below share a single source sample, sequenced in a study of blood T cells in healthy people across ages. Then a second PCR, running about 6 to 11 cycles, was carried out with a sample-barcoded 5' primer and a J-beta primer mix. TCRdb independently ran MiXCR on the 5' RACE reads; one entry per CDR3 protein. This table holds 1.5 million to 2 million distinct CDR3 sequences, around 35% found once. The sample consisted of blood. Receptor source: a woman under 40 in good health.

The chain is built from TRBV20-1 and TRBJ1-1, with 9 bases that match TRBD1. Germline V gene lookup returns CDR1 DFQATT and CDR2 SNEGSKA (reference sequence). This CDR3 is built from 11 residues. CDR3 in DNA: TGCGGGACAGGGTTGAACACTGAAGCTTTCTTT. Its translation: CGTGLNTEAFF.

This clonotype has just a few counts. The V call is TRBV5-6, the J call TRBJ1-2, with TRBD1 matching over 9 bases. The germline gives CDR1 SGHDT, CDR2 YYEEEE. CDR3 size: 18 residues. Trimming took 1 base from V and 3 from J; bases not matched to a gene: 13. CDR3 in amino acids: CASSLTGGKKESDYGYTF. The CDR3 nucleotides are TGTGCCAGCAGCTTGACAGGGGGCAAGAAGGAGTCGGACTATGGCTACACCTTC.

DNA of the CDR3: TGTGCCAGCAGCCGTGGGACTAGCGGAACCAATGAGCAGTTCTTC. This encodes CASSRGTSGTNEQFF. The J gene is TRBJ2-1, the V gene TRBV7-2; 11 bases are shared with TRBD2. This CDR3 is 15 amino acids long. With V trimmed by 5 bases and J by 6 bases, 6 bases remained unmatched. Per the germline V gene, CDR1 is SGHTA and CDR2 is FQGNSA.

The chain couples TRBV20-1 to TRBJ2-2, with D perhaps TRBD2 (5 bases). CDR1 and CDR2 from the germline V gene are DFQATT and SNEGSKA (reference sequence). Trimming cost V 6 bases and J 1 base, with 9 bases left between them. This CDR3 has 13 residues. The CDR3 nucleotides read TGCAGTGCGAGGGCCGAGAACACCGGGGAGCTGTTTTTT. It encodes CSARAENTGELFF.

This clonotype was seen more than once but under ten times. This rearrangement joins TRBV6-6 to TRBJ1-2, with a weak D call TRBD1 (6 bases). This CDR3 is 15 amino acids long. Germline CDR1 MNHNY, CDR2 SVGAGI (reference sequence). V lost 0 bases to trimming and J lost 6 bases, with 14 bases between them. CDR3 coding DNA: TGTGCCAGCAGTTACTCGTCAGGGCAGGGGAATGGCTACACCTTC. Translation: CASSYSSGQGNGYTF.

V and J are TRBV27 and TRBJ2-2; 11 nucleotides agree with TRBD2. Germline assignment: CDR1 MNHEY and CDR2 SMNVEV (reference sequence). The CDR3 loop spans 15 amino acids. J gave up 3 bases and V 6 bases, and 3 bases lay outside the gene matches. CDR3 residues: CASRTGLADTGELFF. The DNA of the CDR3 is TGTGCCAGCAGAACGGGACTAGCGGACACCGGGGAGCTGTTTTTT.

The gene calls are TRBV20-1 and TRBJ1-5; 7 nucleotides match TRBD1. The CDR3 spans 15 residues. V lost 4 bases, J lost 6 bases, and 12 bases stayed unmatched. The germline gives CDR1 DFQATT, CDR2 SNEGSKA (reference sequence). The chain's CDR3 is CSATSSWQGGQPQHF. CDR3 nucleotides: TGCAGTGCTACCAGTAGTTGGCAGGGGGGTCAGCCCCAGCATTTT.

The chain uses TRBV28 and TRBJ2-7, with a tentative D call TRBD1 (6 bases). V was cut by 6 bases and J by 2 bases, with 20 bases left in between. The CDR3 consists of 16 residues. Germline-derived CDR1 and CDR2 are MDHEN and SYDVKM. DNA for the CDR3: TGTGCCAGCAGAGACTCAGGGGTGTGGGAAGCCTACGAGCAGTACTTC. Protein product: CASRDSGVWEAYEQYF.

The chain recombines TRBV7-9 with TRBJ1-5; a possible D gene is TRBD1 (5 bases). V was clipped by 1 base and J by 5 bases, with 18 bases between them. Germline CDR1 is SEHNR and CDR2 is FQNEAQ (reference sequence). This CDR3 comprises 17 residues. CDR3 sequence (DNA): TGTGCCAGCAGCTTAGGTCAAGCAGGGAGTAAGGATCAGCCCCAGCATTTT. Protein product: CASSLGQAGSKDQPQHF.

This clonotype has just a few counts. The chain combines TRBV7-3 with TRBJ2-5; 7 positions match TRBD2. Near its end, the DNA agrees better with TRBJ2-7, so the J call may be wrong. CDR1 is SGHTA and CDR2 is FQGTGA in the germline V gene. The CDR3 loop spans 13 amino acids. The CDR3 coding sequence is TGTGCCAGCAGCTCAAGGGAGGGGAACGAGCAGTACTTC. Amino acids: CASSSREGNEQYF.

The CDR3 reads CASSLDTISTDTQYF. The CDR3 DNA reads TGCGCCAGCAGCTTGGACACGATCAGCACAGATACGCAGTATTTT. V and J are TRBV5-1 and TRBJ2-3; no firm D call. CDR3 size: 15 residues. CDR1 is SGHRS, CDR2 YFSETQ, per germline. The ends were cut back, 0 bases at V and 0 bases at J, with 8 bases in the middle.

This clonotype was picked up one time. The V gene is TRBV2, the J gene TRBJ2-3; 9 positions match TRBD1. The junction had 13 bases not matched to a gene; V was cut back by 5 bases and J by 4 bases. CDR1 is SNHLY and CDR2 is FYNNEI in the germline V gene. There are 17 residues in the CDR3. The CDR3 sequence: CASSPLLLTGGPDTQYF. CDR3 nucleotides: TGTGCCAGCAGTCCTCTCCTACTGACAGGGGGGCCAGATACGCAGTATTTT.

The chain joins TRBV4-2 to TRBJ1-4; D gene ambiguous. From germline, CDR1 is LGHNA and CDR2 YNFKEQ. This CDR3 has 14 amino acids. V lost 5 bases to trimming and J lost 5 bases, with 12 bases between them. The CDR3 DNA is TGTGCCAGCAGCATTGACGGATCAAATGAAAAACTGTTTTTT. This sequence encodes CASSIDGSNEKLFF.

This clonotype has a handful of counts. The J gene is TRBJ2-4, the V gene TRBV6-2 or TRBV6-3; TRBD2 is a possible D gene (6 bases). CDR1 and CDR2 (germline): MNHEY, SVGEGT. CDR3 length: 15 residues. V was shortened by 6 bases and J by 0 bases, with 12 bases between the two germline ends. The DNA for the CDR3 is TGTGCCAGCAGGTTCTGGCGGGGAGCCAAAAACATTCAGTACTTC. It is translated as CASRFWRGAKNIQYF.

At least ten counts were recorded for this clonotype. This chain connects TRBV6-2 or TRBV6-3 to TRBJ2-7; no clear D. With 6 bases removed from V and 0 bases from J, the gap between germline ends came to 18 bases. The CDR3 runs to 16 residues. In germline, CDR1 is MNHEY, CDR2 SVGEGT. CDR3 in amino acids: CASRQPTLHSSYEQYF. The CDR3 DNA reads TGTGCCAGCAGACAACCCACCTTACACAGCTCCTACGAGCAGTACTTC.